The 22 T cell receptor beta chains in this list originate from one sample, sequenced in a study of cytomegalovirus exposure and HLA in healthy donors. The PCR had 60 Vbeta and 13 Jbeta primers. Measured with immunoSEQ multiplex PCR; TCRdb has only the in-frame clones, and not every one. Here the sample spans 200,000 to 250,000 clones, 70% to 90% being singletons. Material for sequencing was PBMCs. Receptor source: a man younger than 45 in good health and CMV-seronegative.

This clone is a singleton in its sample. The V and J genes are TRBV12-5 and TRBJ1-2; a weak D match, TRBD1 (5 bases). Germline CDR1 LGHNT, CDR2 FRNRAP. Trimming cost V 6 bases and J 8 bases, with 16 bases left between them. This CDR3 spans 13 amino acids. The CDR3 coding sequence is TGTGCTAGTGGCGCTTCAGGGTTTGGAGGCTACACCTTC. It yields the protein CASGASGFGGYTF.

The chain's CDR3 is CASSRGLAGTSSYEQYF. CDR3 in DNA: TGTGCCAGCAGTCGAGGACTAGCGGGTACTAGCTCCTACGAGCAGTACTTC. The chain links TRBV5-4 to TRBJ2-7; 11 bases align to TRBD2. The CDR3 length is 17 residues. Germline CDR1 reads SGHNT; CDR2 reads YYREEE (reference sequence). The trim removed 5 bases at V and 0 bases at J, leaving 10 bases unmatched.

A single count supports this clone. CDR3 sequence reads: CASSFGQGHEQYF. CDR3 nucleotide sequence: TGTGCCAGCAGCTTTGGACAGGGCCACGAGCAGTACTTC. The chain is built from TRBV5-4 and TRBJ2-7; 8 bases align to TRBD1. The germline CDR1 and CDR2 sequences are SGHNT and YYREEE (reference sequence). Losses at the gene ends were 2 bases for V and 5 bases for J; bases not matched to a gene: 3. The CDR3 has 13 amino acids.

V gene TRBV27 combines with J gene TRBJ2-1, with D perhaps matching TRBD1 (5 bases). Germline V gene lookup returns CDR1 MNHEY and CDR2 SMNVEV (reference sequence). The V end was cut by 10 bases, the J end by 6 bases, with 10 bases between. The CDR3 is 11 residues long. The CDR3 is CAIGDSNEQFF. The CDR3 DNA is TGTGCCATCGGAGACAGCAATGAGCAGTTCTTC.

The DNA of the CDR3 is TGTGCCAGCTCCCTGGGGAGCAGAAGCACTGAAGCTTTCTTT. Its translation: CASSLGSRSTEAFF. The chain couples TRBV6-1 to TRBJ1-1; D remains unclear. This CDR3 is built from 14 residues. The V end lost 8 bases, the J end lost 4 bases, and 17 bases lay between the germline ends. Germline V gene data show CDR1 as MNHNS and CDR2 as SASEGT.

V gene TRBV6-1 combines with J gene TRBJ2-1; 12 bases line up with TRBD2. Germline V gene lookup returns CDR1 MNHNS and CDR2 SASEGT. V lost 1 base and J lost 3; bases outside the gene matches: 1. This CDR3 spans 16 amino acids. The CDR3 bases are TGTGCCAGCAGTGAAGGACTAGCGGGGGTCTACAATGAGCAGTTCTTC. It specifies CASSEGLAGVYNEQFF.

V is TRBV19 and J is TRBJ1-3; perhaps TRBD1 as D (6 bases). There are 17 residues in the CDR3. The germline CDR1 and CDR2 sequences are LNHDA and SQIVND (reference sequence). The V and J ends lost 3 bases and 0 bases respectively, with 15 bases between them. The DNA of the CDR3 is TGTGCCAGTAGTATGTCGGGACAACCGACCTCTGGAAACACCATATATTTT. Translated, it gives CASSMSGQPTSGNTIYF.

This clone was recorded only once. V and J are TRBV5-1 and TRBJ2-4; D is undetermined. This CDR3 is 13 amino acids long. Looked up from germline, CDR1 is SGHRS and CDR2 is YFSETQ. V lost 0 bases to trimming and J lost 5 bases, with 6 bases between them. In nucleotides, the CDR3 is TGCGCCAGCAGCTTGGTGGGCGAAAACATTCAGTACTTC. Translated: CASSLVGENIQYF.

The rearrangement links TRBV5-1 to TRBJ2-7, with a possible D match to TRBD1 (6 bases). Between the trimmed V and J ends, which lost 2 bases and 3 bases, there was a span of 9 bases. The CDR3 runs 13 residues. Germline V gives CDR1 SGHRS, CDR2 YFSETQ. DNA of the CDR3: TGCGCCAGCAGCTTCCGGACAGACTACGAGCAGTACTTC. It translates to CASSFRTDYEQYF.

This clone appeared a few times. The CDR3 bases are TGCAGCGTTGAGAACACGGGGAGCATCAATGAGCAGTTCTTC. Translation: CSVENTGSINEQFF. V and J are TRBV29-1 and TRBJ2-1, with D tentatively TRBD2 (5 bases). The germline V gene has CDR1 SQVTM and CDR2 ANQGSEA. CDR3 length: 14 residues. Trimming took 3 bases from V and 6 from J, leaving 15 bases between them.

This clone is labeled as medium-sized. The junction does not match germline at one end; this may be a read error. The rearrangement uses TRBV6-1 and TRBJ2-6; D is perhaps TRBD1 (5 bases). The CDR3 is 15 amino acids. Per germline, CDR1 MNHNS and CDR2 SASEGT. The CDR3 nucleotides are TGTGCCAGCACTCTTGACAACTCTGGGGCCAGCGTCCTGACTTTC. It is translated as CASTLDNSGASVLTF.

V gene TRBV9 combines with J gene TRBJ1-1; D unresolved. Germline V gene data show CDR1 as SGDLS and CDR2 as YYNGEE. Trimming removed 0 bases from V and 1 base from J, with 10 bases in between. This CDR3 has 15 residues. DNA for the CDR3: TGTGCCAGCAGCGTAGGCGCGGCAAGGAACACTGAAGCTTTCTTT. It is translated as CASSVGAARNTEAFF.

The table lists this clone with a few counts. The gene calls are TRBV9 and TRBJ1-5; the match to TRBD1 covers 7 bases. This CDR3 has 15 residues. CDR1 SGDLS and CDR2 YYNGEE come from the germline V gene. The V segment lost 3 bases and the J segment 5 bases; nucleotides outside the gene matches: 8. Here the CDR3 reads CASSEEGTVYQPQHF. The CDR3 DNA follows: TGTGCCAGCAGCGAAGAAGGGACAGTCTATCAGCCCCAGCATTTT.

J is TRBJ1-6 and V is TRBV28, with D hard to call. CDR3 length: 18 amino acids. V lost 2 bases and J 5 bases, leaving 19 bases between the germline ends. The germline CDR1 and CDR2 sequences are MDHEN and SYDVKM. The CDR3 protein is CASSLPQITARDNSPLHF. CDR3 bases: TGTGCCAGCAGTTTACCACAAATTACAGCGAGGGATAATTCACCCCTCCACTTT.

As to this clone: Sequence at one end of the junction differs from germline and may be a read error. The chain employs TRBV7-7 and TRBJ2-2; a possible D gene is TRBD2 (5 bases). The CDR3 has 15 amino acids. CDR1 is SSHAT and CDR2 is FNYEAQ in the germline V gene (reference sequence). This CDR3 is CASSLAPRGTGELFF. The CDR3 DNA reads TGTGCTAGCAGCTTAGCCCCTCGGGGCACCGGGGAGCTGTTTTTT.

The chain couples TRBV6-6 to TRBJ1-5; 10 nucleotides line up with TRBD1. The germline V gene encodes CDR1 MNHNY and CDR2 SVGAGI (reference sequence). This CDR3 is built from 16 residues. V lost 0 bases, J lost 6 bases, and 5 bases stayed unmatched. CDR3 DNA sequence: TGTGCCAGCAGTTACTCGAACCGGGACAGGGGTCAGCCCCAGCATTTT. It yields the protein CASSYSNRDRGQPQHF.

This rearrangement joins TRBV12-5 to TRBJ2-2; D gene unclear. The length of the CDR3 is 15 residues. Germline CDR1 and CDR2: LGHNT and FRNRAP. V was pared by 1 base and J by 2 bases, with 8 bases between. The CDR3 reads CASGLGLLNTGELFF. For the CDR3, the DNA is TGTGCTAGTGGTTTGGGCCTTCTAAACACCGGGGAGCTGTTTTTT. Based on the CDR3 plus reference TRBV12-5 and TRBJ2-2, the full variable domain is DARVTQTPRHKVTEMGQEVTMRCQPILGHNTVFWYRQTMMQGLELLAYFRNRAPLDDSGMPKDRFSAEMPDATLATLKIQPSEPRDSAVYFCASGLGLLNTGELFFGEGSRLTVL.

This chain uses TRBV7-9 with TRBJ1-2, with D unresolved. The ends were cut back, 2 bases at V and 0 bases at J, with 7 bases in the middle. CDR1 is SEHNR and CDR2 is FQNEAQ in the germline V gene (reference sequence). This CDR3 has 14 amino acids. The CDR3 is CASSLTIANYGYTF. CDR3 coding DNA: TGTGCCAGCAGCTTAACGATAGCTAACTATGGCTACACCTTC.

This clone is a singleton in its sample. This rearrangement joins TRBV28 to TRBJ2-6; 9 nucleotides line up with TRBD1. Germline loops: CDR1 MDHEN, CDR2 SYDVKM. With V trimmed by 3 bases and J by 1 base, 10 bases remained unmatched. CDR3 length equals 19 residues. In DNA form, the CDR3 reads TGTGCCAGCAGTTTGTCAGGACAGGGGAAGGGGTCTGGGGCCAACGTCCTGACTTTC. Amino acids: CASSLSGQGKGSGANVLTF.

This sequence joins TRBV6-6 and TRBJ2-3; D might be TRBD2 (6 bases). From germline, CDR1 is MNHNY and CDR2 SVGAGI (reference sequence). Trimming left V 2 bases short and J 1 base short, with 13 bases between. This CDR3 is 16 amino acids long. In DNA form, the CDR3 reads TGTGCCAGCAGTTACCCCAGCGGAGGGGGCACAGATACGCAGTATTTT. This codes for CASSYPSGGGTDTQYF.

The chain carries TRBV2 and TRBJ2-5, with 7 bases that match TRBD2. Germline trimming cut 1 base from V and 5 bases from J; bases unmatched to any gene: 7. Germline-derived CDR1 and CDR2 are SNHLY and FYNNEI. The CDR3 length is 15 residues. The CDR3 reads CASSEVGGRGETQYF. In DNA, the CDR3 is TGTGCCAGCAGTGAAGTTGGAGGGCGGGGGGAGACCCAGTACTTC.

V usage is TRBV5-6 and J usage is TRBJ2-3; D is perhaps TRBD2 (5 bases). Trimming took 5 bases from V and 2 from J, leaving 18 bases between them. Germline CDR1 SGHDT, CDR2 YYEEEE. This CDR3 contains 16 residues. This chain's CDR3 is CASRFREAELTDTQYF. Written as DNA, the CDR3 is TGTGCCAGCAGGTTTCGGGAAGCCGAGCTCACAGATACGCAGTATTTT.